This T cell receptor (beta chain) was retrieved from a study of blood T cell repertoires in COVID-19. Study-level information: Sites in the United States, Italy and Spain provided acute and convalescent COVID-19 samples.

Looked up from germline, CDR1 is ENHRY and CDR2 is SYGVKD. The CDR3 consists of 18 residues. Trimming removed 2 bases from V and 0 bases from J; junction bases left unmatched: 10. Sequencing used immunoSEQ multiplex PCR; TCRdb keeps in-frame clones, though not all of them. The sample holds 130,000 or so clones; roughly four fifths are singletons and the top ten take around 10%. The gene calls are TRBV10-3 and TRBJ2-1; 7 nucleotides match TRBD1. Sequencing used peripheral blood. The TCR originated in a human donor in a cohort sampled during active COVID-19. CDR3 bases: TGTGCCATCAGTGAGGTGGTGAAGGGGGCCAACTCCTACAATGAGCAGTTCTTC. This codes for CAISEVVKGANSYNEQFF.